These T cell receptor beta chains were read from a single sample in a study of T cells in Graves' hyperthyroidism and ophthalmopathy. MiXCR was run by TCRdb on the multiplex PCR reads, yielding one entry per CDR3 protein. Of 300,000 to 400,000 distinct CDR3 sequences detected, over 15% appear once; the ten largest clones hold around 47%. The source material was blood. Source of these receptors: a woman between 45 and 60 years old with Graves' hyperthyroidism. Both conserved end residues are part of each CDR3. Each record gives: CDR3 DNA, CDR3 protein, clone size, J gene, D gene, V gene. A D gene is named only where the DNA matches it firmly. Part of the rows lack a size; the others show once, few, many or a class for expanded clones.

DNA: TGCGCCAGCAGTGAGGCCAGGAACTATGGCTACACCTTC
CDR3: CASSEARNYGYTF
size: .
J: TRBJ1-2
D: .
V: TRBV10-1

DNA: TGTGCCAGCAGACCACGAACAGGGGGGGCCCAGCATTTT
CDR3: CASRPRTGGAQHF
size: few
J: TRBJ1-5
D: TRBD1
V: TRBV6-1

DNA: TGTGCCAGCAGCTCCCGGCGAAGACAGGGGACAGATGAGCAGTTCTTC
CDR3: CASSSRRRQGTDEQFF
size: many
J: TRBJ2-1
D: TRBD1
V: TRBV9

DNA: TGTGCCAGCAGCTTTGGTACAGGGGTAGCGGCCCAGTACTTC
CDR3: CASSFGTGVAAQYF
size: .
J: TRBJ2-5
D: .
V: TRBV5-6

DNA: TGTGCCAGCAGCCGCGGCACGCAAGAGACCCAGTACTTC
CDR3: CASSRGTQETQYF
size: many
J: TRBJ2-5
D: .
V: TRBV11-3

DNA: TGCGCCAGCAGCTTGGGCGTCAGGAGCCAAGAGACCCAGTACTTC
CDR3: CASSLGVRSQETQYF
size: .
J: TRBJ2-5
D: .
V: TRBV5-1

DNA: TGTGCCAGCGGAGGATTTAAGCAGGGTGAGAAGAGGTACACCTTC
CDR3: CASGGFKQGEKRYTF
size: .
J: TRBJ1-2
D: .
V: TRBV6-1

DNA: TGTGCCAGCAGCGCCGGGACAGTTCAAGAGACCCAGTACTTC
CDR3: CASSAGTVQETQYF
size: .
J: TRBJ2-5
D: TRBD1
V: TRBV7-9

DNA: TGTGCCAGCAGCTATCGACAGGGGGCTGGATATGGCTACACCTTC
CDR3: CASSYRQGAGYGYTF
size: many
J: TRBJ1-2
D: TRBD1
V: TRBV11-2

DNA: TGTGCCAGCAGCTTAACCGGACTGTCCTGGGGCGGGGAGCTGTTTTTT
CDR3: CASSLTGLSWGGELFF
size: .
J: TRBJ2-2
D: .
V: TRBV7-3

DNA: TGTGCCAGTAGTATGGCAATACGGGGTGGAAATCAGCCCCAGCATTTT
CDR3: CASSMAIRGGNQPQHF
size: few
J: TRBJ1-5
D: .
V: TRBV19

DNA: TGCAGTGCAAGGGACGCCCAGAGAGCTTTCTTT
CDR3: CSARDAQRAFF
size: many
J: TRBJ1-1
D: .
V: TRBV20-1

DNA: TGCAGTGCCCGAGGTCGCAGTCAAGGGGGCACAGATACGCAGTATTTT
CDR3: CSARGRSQGGTDTQYF
size: many
J: TRBJ2-3
D: .
V: TRBV20-1

DNA: TGTGCCACCAGCAGAGATCGTACTGAAGCTTTCTTT
CDR3: CATSRDRTEAFF
size: .
J: TRBJ1-1
D: .
V: TRBV15

DNA: TGTGCCAGCAGTTTCGGTGGAGGACTCTCCTACGAGCAGTACTTC
CDR3: CASSFGGGLSYEQYF
size: .
J: TRBJ2-7
D: .
V: TRBV28

DNA: TGTGCCAGCAGCCAAGCTGTACAGGCAGGGGCTTTCTTT
CDR3: CASSQAVQAGAFF
size: .
J: TRBJ1-1
D: .
V: TRBV3-1

DNA: TGTGCCAGCAGTGACCCGGGGACAGGGGTTGGTGAGCAGTACTTC
CDR3: CASSDPGTGVGEQYF
size: few
J: TRBJ2-7
D: TRBD1
V: TRBV6-1

DNA: TGTGCCAGCAGTTTGAACAGAGACGGGGATGGCTACACCTTC
CDR3: CASSLNRDGDGYTF
size: .
J: TRBJ1-2
D: .
V: TRBV12-3/TRBV12-4

DNA: TGCGCCAGCAGCCTCCTAGCGGGATTGGCGCAGTATTTT
CDR3: CASSLLAGLAQYF
size: .
J: TRBJ2-3
D: TRBD2
V: TRBV4-1

DNA: TGTGCCAGCAGCCGATCCGGGACTAGCGGGGTAGGTGAGCAGTTCTTC
CDR3: CASSRSGTSGVGEQFF
size: few
J: TRBJ2-1
D: TRBD2
V: TRBV7-2

DNA: TGTGCCAGCAGTTTCGCGTTCGGCTATCAGCCCCAGCATTTT
CDR3: CASSFAFGYQPQHF
size: few
J: TRBJ1-5
D: .
V: TRBV5-8

DNA: TGTGCCAGCAGTGGACAGAGGGGAGAGACCCAGTACTTC
CDR3: CASSGQRGETQYF
size: many
J: TRBJ2-5
D: .
V: TRBV2

DNA: TGTGCCAGCAGTCCGGGCGGGGGCTTTGATCAGCCCCAGCATTTT
CDR3: CASSPGGGFDQPQHF
size: .
J: TRBJ1-5
D: .
V: TRBV12-3/TRBV12-4